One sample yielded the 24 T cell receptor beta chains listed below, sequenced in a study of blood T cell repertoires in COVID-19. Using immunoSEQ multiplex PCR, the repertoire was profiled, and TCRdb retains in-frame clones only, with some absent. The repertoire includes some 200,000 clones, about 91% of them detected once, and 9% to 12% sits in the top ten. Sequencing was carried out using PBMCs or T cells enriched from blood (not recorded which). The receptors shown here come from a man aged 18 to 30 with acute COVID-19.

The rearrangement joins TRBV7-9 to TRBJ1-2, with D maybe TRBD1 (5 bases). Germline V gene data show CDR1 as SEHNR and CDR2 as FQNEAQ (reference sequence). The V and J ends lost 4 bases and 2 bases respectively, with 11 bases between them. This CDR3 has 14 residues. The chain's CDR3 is CASSSLTDNYGYTF. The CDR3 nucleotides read TGTGCCAGCAGCTCACTGACAGACAACTATGGCTACACCTTC.

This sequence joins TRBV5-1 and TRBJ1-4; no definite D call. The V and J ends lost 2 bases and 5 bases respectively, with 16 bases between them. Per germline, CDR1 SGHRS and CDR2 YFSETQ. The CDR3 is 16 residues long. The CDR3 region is CASSLEARGPNEKLFF. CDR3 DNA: TGCGCCAGCAGCTTAGAAGCACGGGGTCCAAATGAAAAACTGTTTTTT.

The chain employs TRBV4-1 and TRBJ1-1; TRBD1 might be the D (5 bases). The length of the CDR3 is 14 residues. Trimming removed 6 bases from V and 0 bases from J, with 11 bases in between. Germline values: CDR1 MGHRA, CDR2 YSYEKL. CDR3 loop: CASSQTALNTEAFF. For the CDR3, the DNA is TGCGCCAGCAGTCAGACAGCCTTGAACACTGAAGCTTTCTTT.

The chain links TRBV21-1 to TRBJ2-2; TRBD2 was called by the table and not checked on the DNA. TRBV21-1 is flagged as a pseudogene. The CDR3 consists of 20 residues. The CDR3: CASSKCPPRAPPLNTGELFF. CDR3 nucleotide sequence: TGTGCCAGCAGCAAATGTCCCCCGCGGGCTCCCCCCCTTAACACCGGGGAGCTGTTTTTT.

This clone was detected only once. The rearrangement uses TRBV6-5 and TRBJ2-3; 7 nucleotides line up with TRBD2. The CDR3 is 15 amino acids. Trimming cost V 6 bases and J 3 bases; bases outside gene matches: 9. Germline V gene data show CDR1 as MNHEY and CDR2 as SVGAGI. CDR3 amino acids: CASSRRSGTTDTQYF. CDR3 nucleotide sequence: TGTGCCAGCAGCCGCCGGAGCGGGACGACAGATACGCAGTATTTT.

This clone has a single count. CDR3 bases: TGTGCCAGCAGCCAAGGGGTAGCGGGAGGGCCCTACCACAATGAGCAGTTCTTC. It yields the protein CASSQGVAGGPYHNEQFF. V is TRBV14 and J is TRBJ2-1; 11 nucleotides line up with TRBD2. This CDR3 is 18 amino acids long. J was trimmed by 5 bases and V by 1 base; bases with no gene match: 10. CDR1 is SGHDN and CDR2 is FVKESK in the germline V gene.

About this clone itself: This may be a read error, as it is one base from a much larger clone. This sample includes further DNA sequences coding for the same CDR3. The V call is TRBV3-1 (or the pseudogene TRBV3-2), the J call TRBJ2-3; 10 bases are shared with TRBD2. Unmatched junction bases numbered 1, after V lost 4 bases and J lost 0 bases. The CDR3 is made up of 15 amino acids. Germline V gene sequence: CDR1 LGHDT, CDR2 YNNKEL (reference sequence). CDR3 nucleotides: TGTGCCAGCAGCCCGACTAGCGGGAGCACAGATACGCAGTATTTT. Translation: CASSPTSGSTDTQYF.

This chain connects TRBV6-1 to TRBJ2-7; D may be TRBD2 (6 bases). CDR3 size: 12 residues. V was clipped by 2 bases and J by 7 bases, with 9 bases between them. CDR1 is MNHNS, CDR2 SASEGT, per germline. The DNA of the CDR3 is TGTGCCAGCAGTGAACTAGCGAGGGAGCAGTACTTC. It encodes CASSELAREQYF.

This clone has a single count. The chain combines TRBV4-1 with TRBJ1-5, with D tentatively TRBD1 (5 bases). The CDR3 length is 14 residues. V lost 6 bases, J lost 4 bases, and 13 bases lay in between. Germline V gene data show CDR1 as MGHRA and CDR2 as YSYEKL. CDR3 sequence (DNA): TGCGCCAGCAGGGATCAGGGAAAAAATCAGCCCCAGCATTTT. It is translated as CASRDQGKNQPQHF.

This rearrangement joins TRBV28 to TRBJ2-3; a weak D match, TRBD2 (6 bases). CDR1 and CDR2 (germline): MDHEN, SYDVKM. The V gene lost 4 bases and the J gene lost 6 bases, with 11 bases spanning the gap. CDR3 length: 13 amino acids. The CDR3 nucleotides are TGTGCCAGCAGTTGGGGAGGAGCGGATACGCAGTATTTT. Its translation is CASSWGGADTQYF.

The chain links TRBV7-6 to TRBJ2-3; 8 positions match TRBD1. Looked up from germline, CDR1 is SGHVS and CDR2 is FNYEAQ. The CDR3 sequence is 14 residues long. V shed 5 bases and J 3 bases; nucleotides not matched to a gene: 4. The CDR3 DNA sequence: TGTGCCAGCAGCCCTGGACAGGGAACAGATACGCAGTATTTT. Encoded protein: CASSPGQGTDTQYF.

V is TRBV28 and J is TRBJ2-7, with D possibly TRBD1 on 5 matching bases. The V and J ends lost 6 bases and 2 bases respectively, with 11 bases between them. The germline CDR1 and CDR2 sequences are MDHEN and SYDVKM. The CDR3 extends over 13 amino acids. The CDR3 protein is CASSLDRTYEQYF. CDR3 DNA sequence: TGTGCCAGCAGCCTCGACAGAACCTACGAGCAGTACTTC.

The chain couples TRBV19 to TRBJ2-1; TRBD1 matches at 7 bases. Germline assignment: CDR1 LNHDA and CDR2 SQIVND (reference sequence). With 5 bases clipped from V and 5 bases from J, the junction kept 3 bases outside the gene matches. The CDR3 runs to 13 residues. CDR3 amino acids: CASSYQGDNEQFF. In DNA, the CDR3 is TGTGCCAGTAGTTATCAGGGGGACAATGAGCAGTTCTTC. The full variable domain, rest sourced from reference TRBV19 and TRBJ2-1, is DGGITQSPKYLFRKEGQNVTLSCEQNLNHDAMYWYRQDPGQGLRLIYYSQIVNDFQKGDIAEGYSVSREKKESFPLTVTSAQKNPTAFYLCASSYQGDNEQFFGPGTRLTVL.

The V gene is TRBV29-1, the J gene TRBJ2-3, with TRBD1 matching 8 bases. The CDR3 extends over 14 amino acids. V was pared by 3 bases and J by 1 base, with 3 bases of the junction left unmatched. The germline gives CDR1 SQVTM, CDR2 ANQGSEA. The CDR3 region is CSVDPTGGTDTQYF. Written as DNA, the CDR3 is TGCAGCGTTGACCCGACAGGGGGCACAGATACGCAGTATTTT.

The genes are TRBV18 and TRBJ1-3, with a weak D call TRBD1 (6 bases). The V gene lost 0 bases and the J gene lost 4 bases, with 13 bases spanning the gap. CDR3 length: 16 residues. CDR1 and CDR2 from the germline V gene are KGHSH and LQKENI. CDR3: CASSPPGTKAGNTIYF. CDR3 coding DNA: TGTGCCAGCTCACCACCTGGGACAAAGGCCGGAAACACCATATATTTT.

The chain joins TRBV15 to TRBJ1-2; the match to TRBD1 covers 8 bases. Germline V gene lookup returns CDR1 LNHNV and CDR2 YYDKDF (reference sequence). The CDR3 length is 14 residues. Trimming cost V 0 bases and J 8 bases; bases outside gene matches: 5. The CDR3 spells CATSRDQGAPGYTF. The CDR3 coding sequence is TGTGCCACCAGCAGAGATCAGGGGGCGCCAGGCTACACCTTC.

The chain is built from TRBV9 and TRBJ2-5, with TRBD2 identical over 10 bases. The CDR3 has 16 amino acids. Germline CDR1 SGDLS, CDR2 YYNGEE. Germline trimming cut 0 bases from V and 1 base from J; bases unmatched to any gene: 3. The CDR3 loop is CASSVAVAGGQETQYF. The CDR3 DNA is TGTGCCAGCAGCGTAGCCGTAGCGGGAGGCCAAGAGACCCAGTACTTC.

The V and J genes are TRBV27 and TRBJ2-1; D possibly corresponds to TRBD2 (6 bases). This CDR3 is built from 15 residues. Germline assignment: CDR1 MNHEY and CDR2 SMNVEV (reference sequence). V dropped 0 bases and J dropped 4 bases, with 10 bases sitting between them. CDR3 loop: CASSLSTGSYNEQFF. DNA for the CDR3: TGTGCCAGCAGTTTATCGACCGGGAGTTACAATGAGCAGTTCTTC.

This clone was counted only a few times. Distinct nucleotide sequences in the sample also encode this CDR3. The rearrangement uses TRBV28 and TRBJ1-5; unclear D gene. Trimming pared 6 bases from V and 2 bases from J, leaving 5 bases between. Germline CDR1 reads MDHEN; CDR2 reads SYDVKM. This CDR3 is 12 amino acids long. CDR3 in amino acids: CASSSGNQPQHF. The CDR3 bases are TGTGCCAGCAGCTCGGGCAATCAGCCCCAGCATTTT.

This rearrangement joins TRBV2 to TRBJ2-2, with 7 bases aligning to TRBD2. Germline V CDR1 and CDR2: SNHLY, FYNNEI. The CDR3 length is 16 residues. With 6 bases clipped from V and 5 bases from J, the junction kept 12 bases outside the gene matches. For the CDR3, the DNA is TGTGCCAGCAGAGTGACTAGCCTAGGACGGACCGGGGAGCTGTTTTTT. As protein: CASRVTSLGRTGELFF.

In nucleotides, the CDR3 is TGTGCCAGCAGTTCCGGACAGGGGGTAAACGATGGCTACACCTTC. Protein: CASSSGQGVNDGYTF. This rearrangement joins TRBV28 to TRBJ1-2; 10 positions match TRBD1. This CDR3 contains 15 residues. CDR1 and CDR2 (germline): MDHEN, SYDVKM. V lost 4 bases and J lost 6; bases outside the gene matches: 8.

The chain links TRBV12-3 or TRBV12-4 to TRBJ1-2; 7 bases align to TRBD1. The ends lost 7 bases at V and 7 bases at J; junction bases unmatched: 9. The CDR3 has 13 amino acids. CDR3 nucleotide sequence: TGTGCCAGCACCAAACAGGGGAACCGTGGCTACACCTTC. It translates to CASTKQGNRGYTF.

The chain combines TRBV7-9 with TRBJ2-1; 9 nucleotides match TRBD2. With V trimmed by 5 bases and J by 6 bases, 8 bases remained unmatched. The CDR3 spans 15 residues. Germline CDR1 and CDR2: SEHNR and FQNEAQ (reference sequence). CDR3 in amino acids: CASSNWLAGLNEQFF. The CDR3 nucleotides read TGTGCCAGCAGCAATTGGCTAGCGGGACTCAATGAGCAGTTCTTC.

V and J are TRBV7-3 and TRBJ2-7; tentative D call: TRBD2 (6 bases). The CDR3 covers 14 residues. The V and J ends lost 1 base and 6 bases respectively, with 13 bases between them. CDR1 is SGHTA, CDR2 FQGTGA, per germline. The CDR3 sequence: CASSLMEGSPEQYF. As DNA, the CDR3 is TGTGCCAGCAGCTTAATGGAGGGGAGTCCCGAGCAGTACTTC.